This T cell receptor (beta chain) was identified in a study of blood T cells in healthy people across ages. Combining a sample-barcoded 5' primer with a J-beta primer mix, a second PCR ran for roughly 7 to 12 cycles. TCRdb fed the 5' RACE reads into MiXCR, producing one record per CDR3 protein. The table includes more than 1.4 million distinct CDR3 sequences, 35% to 45% detected once. The germline V and J ends were trimmed by 6 bases and 0 bases, with 14 bases remaining between them. The CDR3 has 15 amino acids. CDR1 and CDR2 (germline): MNHEY, SVGAGI. The rearrangement uses TRBV6-5 and TRBJ1-2; TRBD1 might be the D (5 bases). This receptor was obtained from a woman aged 18-29 years in good health. Sample: blood. As DNA, the CDR3 is TGTGCCAGCAGGGATCAGGGAGGAGCTAACTATGGCTACACCTTC. Translated: CASRDQGGANYGYTF.